This T cell receptor (beta chain) was found in a study of OX40 agonist ivuxolimab in advanced cancers. Sequencing used immunoSEQ multiplex PCR; TCRdb keeps in-frame clones, though not all of them. Among 66,000 or so clones listed, approximately 82% were seen once. Germline V lookup: CDR1 LGHNA, CDR2 YNFKEQ. This CDR3 region has 14 residues. With 1 base clipped from V and 7 bases from J, the junction kept 2 bases outside the gene matches. This clone was observed a handful of times. The TCR originated in an adult with an advanced solid tumor such as melanoma, head and neck, liver or kidney cancer. This chain links TRBV4-2 with TRBJ2-5; 11 bases align to TRBD2. Sequencing used CD4+ or CD8+ T cells sorted from blood, obtained in a trial of the OX40 agonist ivuxolimab. The DNA for the CDR3 is TGTGCCAGCAGCCAAGCTCTAGCGGGGGGGACCCAGTACTTC. Protein: CASSQALAGGTQYF.